These 20 T cell receptor beta chains were all obtained from the same sample, sequenced in a study of cytomegalovirus exposure and HLA in healthy donors. PCR was performed using 60 Vbeta and 13 Jbeta primers. The assay was immunoSEQ multiplex PCR, and TCRdb's table has in-frame clones only and misses some. The sample lists some 170,000 clones, 70% to 80% occurring once. Sequencing was done on a sample of PBMCs. The receptors come from a woman aged 40 to 55 in good health and CMV-seronegative.

The chain recombines TRBV15 with TRBJ1-1; perhaps TRBD1 as D (5 bases). Between the trimmed V and J ends, which lost 5 bases and 4 bases, there was a span of 8 bases. The CDR3 extends over 12 amino acids. Germline values: CDR1 LNHNV, CDR2 YYDKDF (reference sequence). This chain's CDR3 is CATSGRGTEAFF. The CDR3 nucleotides read TGTGCCACCAGCGGTAGGGGCACTGAAGCTTTCTTT. Full variable domain (outside the CDR3, taken from reference TRBV15 and TRBJ1-1): DAMVIQNPRYQVTQFGKPVTLSCSQTLNHNVMYWYQQKSSQAPKLLFHYYDKDFNNEADTPDNFQSRRPNTSFCFLDIRSPGLGDTAMYLCATSGRGTEAFFGQGTRLTVV.

The chain has TRBV25-1 and TRBJ1-4, with 9 bases fitting TRBD1. Per germline, CDR1 MGHDK and CDR2 SYGVNS. CDR3 size: 13 residues. V shed 6 bases, J shed 6 bases, and the junction held 2 bases outside the gene matches. CDR3 amino acids: CASSRTGDEKLFF. The CDR3 nucleotides read TGTGCCAGCAGCCGGACAGGGGATGAAAAACTGTTTTTT.

V and J are TRBV5-1 and TRBJ2-7; 14 bases match TRBD2. The germline V gene encodes CDR1 SGHRS and CDR2 YFSETQ. The CDR3 is 16 residues long. With V trimmed by 5 bases and J by 6 bases, 10 bases remained unmatched. The CDR3 loop reads CASSFATGTSGSEQYF. The CDR3 DNA reads as TGCGCCAGCAGTTTCGCGACCGGGACTAGCGGGAGCGAGCAGTACTTC.

The chain is built from TRBV19 and TRBJ2-1, with 9 bases that match TRBD1. This CDR3 has 15 residues. From germline, CDR1 is LNHDA and CDR2 SQIVND (reference sequence). Trimming cost V 5 bases and J 8 bases; bases outside gene matches: 10. CDR3 in amino acids: CASSDRGEGRDEQFF. The CDR3 region has the DNA TGTGCCAGTAGTGACAGGGGGGAAGGTAGAGATGAGCAGTTCTTC.

The chain links TRBV14 to TRBJ2-3, with 11 nucleotides matching TRBD2. Germline CDR1 and CDR2: SGHDN and FVKESK. J lost 2 bases, V lost 4 bases, and 14 bases had no gene match. CDR3 length equals 19 residues. Written as DNA, the CDR3 is TGTGCCAGCAGCCCTTGGACTAGCGGGCGGAGGGGTATCACAGATACGCAGTATTTT. Its protein product is CASSPWTSGRRGITDTQYF.

The count of this clone is one. The gene calls are TRBV30 and TRBJ1-2, with TRBD1 identical over 8 bases. This CDR3 is built from 15 residues. The V and J ends lost 8 bases and 0 bases, in that order; junction bases with no gene match: 11. Per germline, CDR1 GTSNPN and CDR2 SVGIG (reference sequence). As DNA, the CDR3 is TGTGCCGGCCGGGACAGGCTATTAGCTAACTATGGCTACACCTTC. Protein: CAGRDRLLANYGYTF.

The sample holds one count of this clone. This rearrangement joins TRBV5-1 to TRBJ1-2; the D gene is possibly TRBD1 (6 bases). CDR3 length: 16 amino acids. CDR1 is SGHRS, CDR2 YFSETQ, per germline. With 0 bases removed from V and 4 bases from J, the gap between germline ends came to 16 bases. CDR3 in DNA: TGCGCCAGCAGCTTGGCCTTGGGGACACCCATCTATGGCTACACCTTC. Translation: CASSLALGTPIYGYTF.

This clone was counted a few times. The chain carries TRBV7-9 and TRBJ2-3; D is perhaps TRBD1 (5 bases). Germline lookup yields CDR1 SEHNR and CDR2 FQNEAQ (reference sequence). The V gene lost 5 bases and the J gene lost 4 bases, with 10 bases spanning the gap. The length of the CDR3 is 13 residues. CDR3 coding DNA: TGTGCCAGCAGCCCAAAGGGGCCAGATACGCAGTATTTT. Translated: CASSPKGPDTQYF.

This clone was recorded once. The chain combines TRBV5-6 with TRBJ2-5; D perhaps matches TRBD1 (6 bases). Trimming took 4 bases from V and 5 from J, leaving 15 bases between them. Germline lookup yields CDR1 SGHDT and CDR2 YYEEEE. The CDR3 is 14 amino acids. The chain's CDR3 is CASSEGRRGETQYF. The DNA of the CDR3 is TGTGCCAGCAGCGAGGGACGTAGGGGGGAGACCCAGTACTTC.

The chain recombines TRBV29-1 with TRBJ2-3, with 10 bases lining up with TRBD1. Germline V gives CDR1 SQVTM, CDR2 ANQGSEA. This CDR3 is built from 15 residues. V gave up 2 bases and J gave up 5 bases; unmatched junction bases: 7. The chain's CDR3 is CSVEYGTGDLDTQYF. CDR3 nucleotide sequence: TGCAGCGTTGAATACGGGACAGGGGACCTAGATACGCAGTATTTT.

The sample holds a few counts of this clone. The gene calls are TRBV5-1 and TRBJ1-1; D gene unclear. Germline CDR1 reads SGHRS; CDR2 reads YFSETQ. Trimming pared 0 bases from V and 3 bases from J, leaving 9 bases between. This CDR3 is built from 14 residues. The CDR3 sequence: CASSLELADTEAFF. CDR3 bases: TGCGCCAGCAGCTTGGAGTTGGCAGACACTGAAGCTTTCTTT.

The rearrangement joins TRBV7-9 to TRBJ2-7; possible D gene TRBD2, 7 bases. With 4 bases removed from V and 6 bases from J, the gap between germline ends came to 19 bases. Germline assignment: CDR1 SEHNR and CDR2 FQNEAQ (reference sequence). This CDR3 comprises 15 residues. CDR3 sequence reads: CASSSVGGGAGEQYF. The CDR3, as DNA: TGTGCCAGCAGCTCCGTGGGAGGGGGGGCGGGCGAGCAGTACTTC.

The V and J genes are TRBV27 and TRBJ2-4, with 7 bases aligning to TRBD2. CDR1 is MNHEY and CDR2 is SMNVEV in the germline V gene (reference sequence). CDR3 length equals 17 residues. Trimming at V came to 8 bases and at J to 3 bases, leaving 16 bases not matched to a gene. DNA of the CDR3: TGTGCCAGCCGCCACCGGATGACTAGCCAGGGCAAAAACATTCAGTACTTC. Translated, it gives CASRHRMTSQGKNIQYF.

Of note for this clone: This sample includes further DNA sequences coding for the same CDR3. The J gene is TRBJ2-7, the V gene TRBV9, with D possibly being TRBD1 (5 bases). Trimming removed 0 bases at V and 4 bases at J, with 11 bases between. The CDR3 consists of 14 residues. Germline V lookup: CDR1 SGDLS, CDR2 YYNGEE. In DNA form, the CDR3 reads TGTGCCAGCAGCGTAGATAGTAAGGGGTACGAGCAGTACTTC. This translates into CASSVDSKGYEQYF.

The J gene is TRBJ2-3, the V gene TRBV30, with D possibly being TRBD2 (5 bases). V was pared by 2 bases and J by 0 bases, with 9 bases between. The germline gives CDR1 GTSNPN, CDR2 SVGIG (reference sequence). This CDR3 is built from 14 residues. CDR3: CAWSKLGSTDTQYF. Here the CDR3 DNA reads TGTGCCTGGAGTAAACTAGGGAGCACAGATACGCAGTATTTT.

The chain employs TRBV7-3 and TRBJ2-2; a possible D gene is TRBD1 (5 bases). Germline values: CDR1 SGHTA, CDR2 FQGTGA. CDR3 length: 16 amino acids. Trimming took 3 bases from V and 2 from J, leaving 13 bases between them. The DNA for the CDR3 is TGTGCCAGCAGCTTTTTGGGCAGGGATAACACCGGGGAGCTGTTTTTT. Amino acids: CASSFLGRDNTGELFF.

The sample holds a few counts of this clone. The CDR3 region is CASSLEGAVTNTGELFF. In nucleotides, the CDR3 is TGCGCCAGCAGCTTGGAGGGGGCCGTAACGAACACCGGGGAGCTGTTTTTT. V is TRBV5-1 and J is TRBJ2-2, with 7 bases matching TRBD1. This CDR3 spans 17 amino acids. After removal of 0 bases from V and 0 bases from J, the junction contained 5 bases not matched to a gene. CDR1 and CDR2 from the germline V gene are SGHRS and YFSETQ.

This chain links TRBV29-1 with TRBJ2-7; 10 nucleotides match TRBD2. The germline gives CDR1 SQVTM, CDR2 ANQGSEA. This CDR3 has 12 residues. Trimming removed 7 bases from V and 5 bases from J; junction bases left unmatched: 5. CDR3 bases: TGCAGCGGCGGGACTAGCGCTAACGAGCAGTACTTC. Translated: CSGGTSANEQYF.

The rearrangement links TRBV7-3 to TRBJ2-2; the match to TRBD2 covers 7 bases. Unmatched junction bases numbered 6, after V lost 5 bases and J lost 3 bases. The germline V gene has CDR1 SGHTA and CDR2 FQGTGA. This CDR3 comprises 15 residues. The CDR3 DNA sequence: TGTGCCAGCAGCCCCCCGGGAGGAGACACCGGGGAGCTGTTTTTT. Its translation: CASSPPGGDTGELFF.

This sequence joins TRBV7-2 and TRBJ1-1; no clear D. Trimming cost V 3 bases and J 1 base, with 6 bases left between them. CDR1 SGHTA and CDR2 FQGNSA come from the germline V gene. The CDR3 spans 13 residues. CDR3 protein: CASSFIRNTEAFF. The CDR3 nucleotides are TGTGCCAGCAGCTTTATTCGGAACACTGAAGCTTTCTTT.